The 20 T cell receptor beta chains in this list originate from one sample, sequenced in a study of blood T cell repertoires in COVID-19. Generated by immunoSEQ multiplex PCR, the TCRdb table keeps only in-frame clones and is missing some. The sample has tens of thousands of clones; roughly 86% are singletons. Specimen: peripheral blood. Receptors originate from a man aged 50 or older with active COVID-19.

The rearrangement uses TRBV6-1 and TRBJ2-1; D possibly corresponds to TRBD2 (5 bases). The germline V gene encodes CDR1 MNHNS and CDR2 SASEGT. The CDR3 loop spans 16 amino acids. Trimming pared 2 bases from V and 1 base from J, leaving 12 bases between. The CDR3 protein is CASSEPSYGSYNEQFF. The CDR3 DNA sequence: TGTGCCAGCAGTGAACCTAGCTATGGGTCCTACAATGAGCAGTTCTTC.

This sequence joins TRBV2 and TRBJ2-3, with 11 bases lining up with TRBD2. The CDR3 extends over 16 amino acids. The trim removed 5 bases at V and 0 bases at J, leaving 4 bases unmatched. Per the germline V gene, CDR1 is SNHLY and CDR2 is FYNNEI. CDR3 nucleotides: TGTGCCAGCAGTCTAGCGGGAGGTACTAGCACAGATACGCAGTATTTT. It encodes CASSLAGGTSTDTQYF.

This clone showed up just once. This chain connects TRBV19 to TRBJ1-1; possible D gene TRBD1, 5 bases. CDR3 size: 14 residues. In germline, CDR1 is LNHDA, CDR2 SQIVND (reference sequence). The ends were cut back, 8 bases at V and 4 bases at J, with 17 bases in the middle. CDR3: CASLYFGQITEAFF. CDR3 sequence (DNA): TGTGCCAGTCTTTACTTTGGACAAATCACTGAAGCTTTCTTT.

V usage is TRBV6-1 and J usage is TRBJ1-5, with D perhaps TRBD1 (5 bases). This CDR3 has 16 residues. Between the trimmed V and J ends, which lost 2 bases and 2 bases, there was a span of 13 bases. Germline CDR1 reads MNHNS; CDR2 reads SASEGT. CDR3 sequence reads: CASSESRARGNQPQHF. The CDR3 coding sequence is TGTGCCAGCAGTGAAAGTAGGGCCAGGGGCAATCAGCCCCAGCATTTT.

J is TRBJ2-1 and V is TRBV24-1; 8 bases align to TRBD2. In germline, CDR1 is KGHDR, CDR2 SFDVKD. The CDR3 has 18 amino acids. V was clipped by 3 bases and J by 6 bases; unmatched bases: 15. The CDR3 DNA reads TGTGCCACCAGTGATAGAGCGGGAGAGGGAGTTGGACCCAATGAGCAGTTCTTC. It translates to CATSDRAGEGVGPNEQFF.

This chain joins TRBV11-3 and TRBJ2-1; unclear D gene. The CDR3 extends over 16 amino acids. CDR1 is SGHNT and CDR2 is YENEEA in the germline V gene. The V end was cut by 5 bases, the J end by 5 bases, with 19 bases between. The CDR3 protein is CASSRPKPRANNEQFF. The CDR3 coding sequence is TGTGCCAGCAGCCGTCCTAAGCCCCGAGCAAACAATGAGCAGTTCTTC.

J is TRBJ2-5 and V is TRBV5-4; weak D call: TRBD1 (7 bases). V dropped 4 bases and J dropped 2 bases, with 18 bases sitting between them. CDR1 SGHNT and CDR2 YYREEE come from the germline V gene (reference sequence). The CDR3 totals 16 residues. This CDR3 is CASSRGTALSQETQYF. DNA of the CDR3: TGTGCCAGCAGCCGCGGGACAGCCCTTTCTCAAGAGACCCAGTACTTC.

The chain has TRBV5-6 and TRBJ2-7; 10 bases fit TRBD2. The CDR3 runs to 15 residues. J gave up 2 bases and V 5 bases, and 7 bases lay outside the gene matches. Germline V lookup: CDR1 SGHDT, CDR2 YYEEEE. The CDR3 DNA follows: TGTGCCAGCAGATATTCTAGCGGGAGTACCTACGAGCAGTACGTC. It translates to CASRYSSGSTYEQYV.

The rearrangement links TRBV7-2 to TRBJ1-1; 7 bases line up with TRBD1. This CDR3 has 14 residues. V shed 7 bases and J 1 base; nucleotides not matched to a gene: 6. Germline CDR1 SGHTA, CDR2 FQGNSA. This CDR3 reads CASTPGTENTEAFF. CDR3 DNA: TGTGCCAGCACCCCGGGGACAGAGAACACTGAAGCTTTCTTT.

The CDR3 here is CASSGAQERRVDGYTF. The CDR3, as DNA: TGTGCCAGCAGTGGAGCACAGGAGAGGAGAGTCGATGGCTACACCTTC. V gene TRBV6-1 combines with J gene TRBJ1-2, with D perhaps matching TRBD1 (5 bases). There are 16 residues in the CDR3. The germline V gene encodes CDR1 MNHNS and CDR2 SASEGT. V lost 4 bases and J 6 bases, leaving 21 bases between the germline ends.

The gene calls are TRBV5-6 and TRBJ2-7; 9 bases agree with TRBD1. Germline trimming cut 0 bases from V and 6 bases from J; bases unmatched to any gene: 7. Looked up from germline, CDR1 is SGHDT and CDR2 is YYEEEE. CDR3 length: 15 amino acids. The CDR3 DNA reads TGTGCCAGCAGCTTGGGACCGGGACAGGGAGGCGAGCAGTACTTC. This sequence encodes CASSLGPGQGGEQYF. The whole variable domain, filled in from reference TRBV5-6 and TRBJ2-7, reads DAGVTQSPTHLIKTRGQQVTLRCSPKSGHDTVSWYQQALGQGPQFIFQYYEEEERQRGNFPDRFSGHQFPNYSSELNVNALLLGDSALYLCASSLGPGQGGEQYFGPGTRLTVT.

This chain links TRBV7-2 with TRBJ2-5; 8 bases match TRBD2. Trimming cost V 5 bases and J 5 bases; bases outside gene matches: 16. CDR1 is SGHTA, CDR2 FQGNSA, per germline. The CDR3 is 17 residues long. The CDR3: CASSIRGSGGSPETQYF. The CDR3 bases are TGTGCCAGCAGCATCCGAGGGAGCGGGGGCTCCCCGGAGACCCAGTACTTC.

The genes are TRBV29-1 and TRBJ1-2; the match to TRBD1 covers 7 bases. The germline V gene encodes CDR1 SQVTM and CDR2 ANQGSEA. V lost 3 bases and J lost 6; bases outside the gene matches: 10. This CDR3 region has 14 residues. The CDR3 DNA reads TGCAGCGTTGATTCGGCAGGGGGAGTTCATGGCTACACCTTC. Amino acids: CSVDSAGGVHGYTF.

The chain is built from TRBV6-5 and TRBJ1-6; no definite D call. The V and J ends lost 6 bases and 9 bases respectively, with 9 bases between them. Germline lookup yields CDR1 MNHEY and CDR2 SVGAGI. This CDR3 region has 12 residues. The CDR3, as DNA: TGTGCCAGCAGGACGGAGGGTTCACCCCTCCACTTT. It is translated as CASRTEGSPLHF.

This chain joins TRBV24-1 and TRBJ2-3, with 11 bases matching TRBD2. CDR3 length equals 17 residues. Looked up from germline, CDR1 is KGHDR and CDR2 is SFDVKD. V lost 4 bases and J lost 2; bases outside the gene matches: 7. In DNA, the CDR3 is TGTGCCACCAGTGAGGGGACTAGCGGCTATGTCACAGATACGCAGTATTTT. It specifies CATSEGTSGYVTDTQYF.

This rearrangement joins TRBV12-3 or TRBV12-4 to TRBJ1-2; tentative D call: TRBD1 (5 bases). The CDR3 loop spans 13 amino acids. Between the trimmed V and J ends, which lost 2 bases and 6 bases, there was a span of 10 bases. The CDR3 DNA reads TGTGCCAGCAGTTTACGGGGGTCTGATGGCTACACCTTC. As protein: CASSLRGSDGYTF.

The V gene is TRBV29-1, the J gene TRBJ2-5, with D possibly TRBD1 on 6 matching bases. Trimming stripped 8 bases from V and 5 bases from J, with 18 bases between. This CDR3 has 13 amino acids. CDR1 is SQVTM and CDR2 is ANQGSEA in the germline V gene. The CDR3 is CSLGQNNGETQYF. As DNA, the CDR3 is TGCAGCCTAGGACAGAATAACGGCGAGACCCAGTACTTC.

The chain has TRBV18 and TRBJ2-1, with 8 bases lining up with TRBD2. The V gene end was trimmed by 2 bases and the J gene end by 5 bases; junction bases not matched to a gene: 8. In germline, CDR1 is KGHSH, CDR2 LQKENI. The CDR3 has 16 residues. CDR3 region: CASSPWGGGTDNEQFF. The DNA for the CDR3 is TGTGCCAGCTCACCATGGGGCGGGGGGACCGACAATGAGCAGTTCTTC.

The chain joins TRBV2 to TRBJ2-7; 9 nucleotides line up with TRBD1. Germline V lookup: CDR1 SNHLY, CDR2 FYNNEI. The CDR3 extends over 16 amino acids. After removal of 0 bases from V and 5 bases from J, the junction contained 8 bases not matched to a gene. The CDR3 is CASSEALGQGSDEQYF. In nucleotides, the CDR3 is TGTGCCAGCAGTGAAGCACTGGGACAGGGTAGCGACGAGCAGTACTTC. Variable domain in full (rest from reference TRBV2 and TRBJ2-7): EPEVTQTPSHQVTQMGQEVILRCVPISNHLYFYWYRQILGQKVEFLVSFYNNEISEKSEIFDDQFSVERPDGSNFTLKIRSTKLEDSAMYFCASSEALGQGSDEQYFGPGTRLTVT.

V gene TRBV7-2 combines with J gene TRBJ2-3, with 11 bases that match TRBD2. The V and J ends lost 0 bases and 3 bases, in that order; junction bases with no gene match: 2. Germline assignment: CDR1 SGHTA and CDR2 FQGNSA. The CDR3 contains 16 residues. The CDR3 protein is CASSLATSGRTDTQYF. CDR3 nucleotides: TGTGCCAGCAGCTTAGCTACTAGCGGGAGAACAGATACGCAGTATTTT.